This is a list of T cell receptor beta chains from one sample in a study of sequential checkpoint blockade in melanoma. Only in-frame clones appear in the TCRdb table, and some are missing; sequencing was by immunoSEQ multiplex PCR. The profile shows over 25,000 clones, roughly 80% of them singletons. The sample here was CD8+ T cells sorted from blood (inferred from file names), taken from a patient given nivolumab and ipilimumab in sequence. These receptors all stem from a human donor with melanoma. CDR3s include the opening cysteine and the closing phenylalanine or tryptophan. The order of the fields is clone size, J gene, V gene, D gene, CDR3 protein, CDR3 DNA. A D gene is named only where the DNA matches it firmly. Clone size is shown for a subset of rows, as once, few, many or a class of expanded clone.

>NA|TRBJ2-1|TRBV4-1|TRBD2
CASSQLPSGDEQFF
TGCGCCAGCAGCCAATTGCCTAGCGGGGATGAGCAGTTCTTC
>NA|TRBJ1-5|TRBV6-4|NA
CASSDREGGQPQHF
TGTGCCAGCAGTGACAGGGAAGGGGGTCAGCCCCAGCATTTT
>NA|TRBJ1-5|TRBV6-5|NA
CASSPQVNQPQHF
TGTGCCAGCAGTCCTCAGGTAAATCAGCCCCAGCATTTT
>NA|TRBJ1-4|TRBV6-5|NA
CASSTGSTNEKLFF
TGTGCCAGCAGTACGGGATCAACTAATGAAAAACTGTTTTTT
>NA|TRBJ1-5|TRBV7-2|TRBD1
CASSFNLRQGGNQPQHF
TGTGCCAGCAGCTTTAACCTTAGACAGGGTGGCAATCAGCCCCAGCATTTT
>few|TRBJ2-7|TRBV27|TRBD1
CASSFGTDYEQYF
TGTGCCAGCAGTTTCGGGACAGACTACGAGCAGTACTTC
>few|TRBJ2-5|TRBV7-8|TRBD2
CASSLGLAGGETQYF
TGTGCCAGCAGCCTAGGACTAGCGGGGGGGGAGACCCAGTACTTC
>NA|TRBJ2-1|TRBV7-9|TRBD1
CASSFGQGYEQFF
TGTGCCAGCAGCTTCGGACAGGGCTATGAGCAGTTCTTC
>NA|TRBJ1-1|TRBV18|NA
CASSPPSGRNTEAFF
TGTGCCAGCTCACCACCCTCAGGCCGGAACACTGAAGCTTTCTTT
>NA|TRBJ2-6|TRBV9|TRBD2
CASSVHWGGRGSGANVLTF
TGTGCCAGCAGCGTACATTGGGGGGGACGGGGCTCTGGGGCCAACGTCCTGACTTTC
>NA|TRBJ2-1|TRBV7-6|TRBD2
CASSFSGGAVGEQFF
TGTGCCAGCAGCTTTAGCGGGGGGGCCGTGGGTGAGCAGTTCTTC
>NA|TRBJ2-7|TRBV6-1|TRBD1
CASSDPQGVSLVYEQYF
TGTGCCAGCAGTGACCCCCAGGGGGTAAGTTTGGTTTACGAGCAGTACTTC
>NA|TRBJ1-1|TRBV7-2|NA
CASSLDLNTEAFF
TGTGCCAGCAGCTTGGACTTGAACACTGAAGCTTTCTTT
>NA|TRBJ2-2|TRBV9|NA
CASSPQGSTGELFF
TGTGCCAGCAGCCCTCAGGGGTCCACCGGGGAGCTGTTTTTT
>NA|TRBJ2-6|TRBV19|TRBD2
CASSIGYGGSGANVLTF
TGTGCCAGTAGTATAGGGTACGGGGGGTCAGGGGCCAACGTCCTGACTTTC
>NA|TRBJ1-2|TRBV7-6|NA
CASSAQGNGYTF
TGTGCCAGCAGCGCACAGGGAAATGGCTACACCTTC
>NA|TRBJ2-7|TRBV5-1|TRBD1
CASSWTGGSYEQYF
TGCGCCAGCAGCTGGACAGGGGGGTCCTACGAGCAGTACTTC
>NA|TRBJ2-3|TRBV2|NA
CASSEDSDTQYF
TGTGCCAGCAGCGAGGACTCTGATACGCAGTATTTT
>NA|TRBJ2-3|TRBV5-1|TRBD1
CASSLGQGVGDTQYF
TGCGCCAGCAGCTTGGGACAGGGCGTAGGAGATACGCAGTATTTT
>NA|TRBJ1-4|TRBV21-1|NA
CASSALAGVPTNEKLFF
TGTGCCAGCAGCGCGTTGGCAGGGGTCCCAACTAATGAAAAACTGTTTTTT
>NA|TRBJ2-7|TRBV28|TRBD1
CASSPGTGAYEQYF
TGTGCCAGCAGCCCGGGGACAGGAGCCTACGAGCAGTACTTC
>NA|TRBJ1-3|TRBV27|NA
CASSSVSGNTIYF
TGTGCCAGCAGTTCCGTGTCGGGAAACACCATATATTTT
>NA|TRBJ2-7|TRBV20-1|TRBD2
CSATGGGEQYF
TGCAGTGCTACCGGGGGGGGCGAGCAGTACTTC
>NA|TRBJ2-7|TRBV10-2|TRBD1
CASWTGGLYEQYF
TGCGCCAGCTGGACAGGGGGCCTTTACGAGCAGTACTTC
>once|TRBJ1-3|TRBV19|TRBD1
CASSTDRAGNTIYF
TGTGCCAGTAGTACGGACAGGGCTGGAAACACCATATATTTT
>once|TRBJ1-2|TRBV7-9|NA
CASSTQGTYGYTF
TGTGCCAGCAGCACCCAGGGAACCTATGGCTACACCTTC
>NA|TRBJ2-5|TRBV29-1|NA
CSAEGSGRGSLETQYF
TGCAGCGCTGAAGGCTCGGGCAGGGGTTCATTGGAGACCCAGTACTTC
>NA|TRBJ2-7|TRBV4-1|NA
CASSQVLAEVTYEQYF
TGCGCCAGCAGCCAAGTTTTGGCAGAGGTCACCTACGAGCAGTACTTC
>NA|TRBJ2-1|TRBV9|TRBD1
CASSVAVKDRGLEPYNEQFF
TGTGCCAGCAGCGTCGCCGTAAAAGACAGGGGGCTTGAACCTTACAATGAGCAGTTCTTC
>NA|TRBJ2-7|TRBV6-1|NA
CASRAIGGSYEQYF
TGTGCCAGCAGGGCGATTGGAGGATCCTACGAGCAGTACTTC
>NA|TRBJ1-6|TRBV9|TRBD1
CASSPRSGDRVNSPLHF
TGTGCCAGCAGCCCAAGGAGCGGGGACAGGGTTAATTCACCCCTCCACTTT
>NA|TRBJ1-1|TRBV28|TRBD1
CASRPDRGPLEAFF
TGTGCCAGCAGACCCGACAGGGGCCCTCTCGAAGCTTTCTTT
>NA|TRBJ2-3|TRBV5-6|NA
CASSPRVYDTQYF
TGTGCCAGCAGCCCCCGCGTTTATGATACGCAGTATTTT
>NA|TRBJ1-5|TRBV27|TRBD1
CASSPGTGAQHF
TGTGCCAGCAGTCCTGGGACAGGGGCCCAGCATTTT
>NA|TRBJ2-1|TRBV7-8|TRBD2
CASSTDPLAVSYNEQFF
TGTGCCAGCAGCACGGACCCACTAGCGGTATCCTACAATGAGCAGTTCTTC
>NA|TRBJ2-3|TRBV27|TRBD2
CASSETSGGADTQYF
TGTGCCAGCAGCGAGACTAGCGGGGGGGCAGATACGCAGTATTTT
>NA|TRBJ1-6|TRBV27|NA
CASSLAYENSPLHF
TGTGCCAGCAGTTTAGCTTATGAGAATTCACCCCTCCACTTT
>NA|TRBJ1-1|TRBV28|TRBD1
CASSLGGQLNTEAFF
TGTGCCAGCAGTTTAGGGGGACAGTTGAACACTGAAGCTTTCTTT
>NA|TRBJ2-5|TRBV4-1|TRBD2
CASSQVWLLAGQETQYF
TGCGCCAGCAGCCAAGTTTGGTTGCTAGCGGGCCAAGAGACCCAGTACTTC
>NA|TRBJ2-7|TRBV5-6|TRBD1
CASSAGTGSYEQYF
TGTGCCAGCAGCGCCGGGACAGGGTCCTACGAGCAGTACTTC
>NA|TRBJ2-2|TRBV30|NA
CAWIGGLTGELFF
TGTGCCTGGATCGGGGGGCTCACCGGGGAGCTGTTTTTT
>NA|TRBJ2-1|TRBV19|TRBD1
CASSIDSGTGSKNEQFF
TGTGCCAGTAGTATAGATTCCGGGACAGGGAGTAAGAATGAGCAGTTCTTC
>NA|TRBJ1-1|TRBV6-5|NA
CASSSSQRGNTEAFF
TGTGCCAGCAGTTCGTCCCAGCGTGGGAACACTGAAGCTTTCTTT
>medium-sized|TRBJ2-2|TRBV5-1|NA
CASSPTGGGELFF
TGCGCCAGCAGCCCAACTGGAGGGGGGGAGCTGTTTTTT
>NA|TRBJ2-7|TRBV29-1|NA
CSTNWQGEQYF
TGCAGCACCAACTGGCAGGGTGAGCAGTACTTC
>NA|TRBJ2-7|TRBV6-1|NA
CASSFKNEDYEQYF
TGTGCCAGCAGTTTCAAGAACGAGGACTACGAGCAGTACTTC
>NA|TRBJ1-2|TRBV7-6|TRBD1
CASSSGTGSYGYTF
TGTGCCAGCAGCTCCGGGACAGGCTCCTATGGCTACACCTTC
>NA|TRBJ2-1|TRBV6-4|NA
CASSDTPGGGGYNEQFF
TGTGCCAGCAGTGATACGCCGGGGGGCGGGGGATACAATGAGCAGTTCTTC
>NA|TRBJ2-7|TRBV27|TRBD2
CASSLSGGSSYEQYF
TGTGCCAGCAGTTTAAGCGGGGGGAGCTCCTACGAGCAGTACTTC
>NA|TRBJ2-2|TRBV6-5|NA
CASSPRWSTGELFF
TGTGCCAGCAGTCCCCGGTGGAGCACCGGGGAGCTGTTTTTT